Sequencing of this T cell receptor beta chain was carried out in a study of T cell repertoires in cytomegalovirus infection. TCRdb ran MiXCR on the reads and lists one entry per CDR3 protein. This table holds 150,000 or so distinct CDR3 sequences, over 15% found once. Overall study findings and caveats: Dominating the ex vivo response were TCR beta clonotypes that were CMV-specific and HLA-C-restricted. Individuals carrying CMV plus the relevant HLA were identified by cumulative frequency of public TCR beta families.

CDR3 length: 12 amino acids. The V gene lost 6 bases and the J gene lost 4 bases, with 12 bases spanning the gap. Germline loops: CDR1 SQVTM, CDR2 ANQGSEA. In the case of this clonotype: As yet, its antigen is unknown.

The TCR comes from a human donor in good health (CMV status not recorded). Some clones in this sample may be carry-over from other donors' samples. The sample was CD8+ T cells from PBMCs. J is TRBJ1-1 and V is TRBV29-1, with TRBD1 as a possible D gene (6 bases). The DNA of the CDR3 is TGCAGCGTGCCCAGGGGAGGCACTGAAGCTTTCTTT. It yields the protein CSVPRGGTEAFF.